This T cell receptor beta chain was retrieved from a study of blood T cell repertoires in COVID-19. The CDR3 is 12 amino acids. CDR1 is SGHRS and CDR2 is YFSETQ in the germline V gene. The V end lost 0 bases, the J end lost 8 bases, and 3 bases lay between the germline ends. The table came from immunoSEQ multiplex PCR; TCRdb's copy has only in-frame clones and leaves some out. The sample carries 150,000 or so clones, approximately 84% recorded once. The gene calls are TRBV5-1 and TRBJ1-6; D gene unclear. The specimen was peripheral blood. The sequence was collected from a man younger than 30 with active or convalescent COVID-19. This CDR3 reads CASSLGDSPLHF. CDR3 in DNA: TGCGCCAGCAGCTTGGGAGATTCACCCCTCCACTTT.